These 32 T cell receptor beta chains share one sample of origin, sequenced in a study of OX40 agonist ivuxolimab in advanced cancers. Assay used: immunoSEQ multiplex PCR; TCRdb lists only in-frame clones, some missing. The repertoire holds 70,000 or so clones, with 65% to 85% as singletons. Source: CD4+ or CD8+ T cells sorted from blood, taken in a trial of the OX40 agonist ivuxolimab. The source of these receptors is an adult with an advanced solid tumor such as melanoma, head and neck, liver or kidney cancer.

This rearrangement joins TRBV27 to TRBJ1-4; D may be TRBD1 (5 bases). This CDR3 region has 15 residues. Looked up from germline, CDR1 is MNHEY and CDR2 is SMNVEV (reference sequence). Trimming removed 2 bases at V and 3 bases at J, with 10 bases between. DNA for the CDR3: TGTGCCAGCAGTTTAACTCGGGGGGCTAATGAAAAACTGTTTTTT. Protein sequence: CASSLTRGANEKLFF.

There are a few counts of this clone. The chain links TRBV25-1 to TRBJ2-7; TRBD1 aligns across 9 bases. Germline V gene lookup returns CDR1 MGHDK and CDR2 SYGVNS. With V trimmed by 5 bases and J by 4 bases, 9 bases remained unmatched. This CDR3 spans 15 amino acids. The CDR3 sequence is CASSPGNRGQYEQYV. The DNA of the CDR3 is TGTGCCAGCAGTCCGGGAAACAGGGGGCAATACGAGCAGTACGTC.

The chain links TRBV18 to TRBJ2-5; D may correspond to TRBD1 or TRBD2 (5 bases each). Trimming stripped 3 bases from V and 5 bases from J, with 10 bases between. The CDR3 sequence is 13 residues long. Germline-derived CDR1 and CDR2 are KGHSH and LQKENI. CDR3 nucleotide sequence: TGTGCCAGCTCACCGCAGGGCGGGGAGACCCAGTACTTC. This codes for CASSPQGGETQYF.

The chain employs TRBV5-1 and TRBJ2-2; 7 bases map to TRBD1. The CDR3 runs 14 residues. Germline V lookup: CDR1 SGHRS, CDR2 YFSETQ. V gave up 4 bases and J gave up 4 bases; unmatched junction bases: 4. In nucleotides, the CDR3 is TGCGCCAGCAGCCGGACAGGTTCCACCGGGGAGCTGTTTTTT. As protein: CASSRTGSTGELFF.

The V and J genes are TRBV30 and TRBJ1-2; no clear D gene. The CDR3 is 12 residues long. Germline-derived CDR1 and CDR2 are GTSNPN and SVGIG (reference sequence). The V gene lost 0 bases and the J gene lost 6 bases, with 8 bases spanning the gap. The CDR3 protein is CAWSVGGDGYTF. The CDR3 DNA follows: TGTGCCTGGAGTGTAGGCGGGGATGGCTACACCTTC.

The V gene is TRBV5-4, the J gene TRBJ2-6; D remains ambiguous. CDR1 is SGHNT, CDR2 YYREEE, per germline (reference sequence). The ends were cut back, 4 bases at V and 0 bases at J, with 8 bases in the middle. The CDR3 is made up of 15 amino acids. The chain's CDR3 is CASSHPSSGANVLTF. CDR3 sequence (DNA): TGTGCCAGCAGCCACCCCAGCTCTGGGGCCAACGTCCTGACTTTC.

This chain's CDR3 is CAWSVHETQYF. The DNA of the CDR3 is TGTGCCTGGAGTGTACACGAGACCCAGTACTTC. The chain uses TRBV30 and TRBJ2-5; D uncertain. Germline-derived CDR1 and CDR2 are GTSNPN and SVGIG (reference sequence). Deletions cut 0 bases from V and 5 bases from J, with 4 bases between. The CDR3 contains 11 residues.

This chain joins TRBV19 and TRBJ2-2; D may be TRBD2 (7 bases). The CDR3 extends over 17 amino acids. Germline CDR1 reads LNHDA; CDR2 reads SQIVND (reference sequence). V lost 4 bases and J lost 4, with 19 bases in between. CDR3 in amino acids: CASSTPGGGAATGELFF. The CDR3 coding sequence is TGTGCCAGTAGTACGCCGGGGGGCGGGGCAGCCACCGGGGAGCTGTTTTTT.

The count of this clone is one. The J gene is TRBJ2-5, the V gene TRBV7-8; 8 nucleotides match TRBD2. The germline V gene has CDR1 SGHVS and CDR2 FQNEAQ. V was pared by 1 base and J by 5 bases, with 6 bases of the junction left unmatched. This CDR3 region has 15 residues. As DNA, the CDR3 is TGTGCCAGCAGCTTAGTCGGGAGGGCCGGGGAGACCCAGTACTTC. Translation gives CASSLVGRAGETQYF.

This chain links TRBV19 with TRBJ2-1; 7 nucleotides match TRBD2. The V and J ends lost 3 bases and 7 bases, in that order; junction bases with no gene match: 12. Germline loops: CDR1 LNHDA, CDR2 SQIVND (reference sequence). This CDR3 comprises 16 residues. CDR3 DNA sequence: TGTGCCAGTAGTATCGCCCCCGGGGAGGGGAAGAATGAGCAGTTCTTC. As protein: CASSIAPGEGKNEQFF.

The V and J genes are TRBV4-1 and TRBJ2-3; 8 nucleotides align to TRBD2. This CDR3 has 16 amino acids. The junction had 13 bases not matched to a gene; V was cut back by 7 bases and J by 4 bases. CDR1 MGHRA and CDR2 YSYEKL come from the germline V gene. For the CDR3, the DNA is TGCGCCAGCACTCGCCTCGGGGGGGCCGGGGCAGATACGCAGTATTTT. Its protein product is CASTRLGGAGADTQYF.

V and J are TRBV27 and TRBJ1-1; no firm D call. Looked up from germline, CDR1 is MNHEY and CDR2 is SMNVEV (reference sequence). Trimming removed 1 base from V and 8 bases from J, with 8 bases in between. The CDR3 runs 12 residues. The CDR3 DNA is TGTGCCAGCAGTTTATTAGATGGGGAAGCTTTCTTT. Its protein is CASSLLDGEAFF.

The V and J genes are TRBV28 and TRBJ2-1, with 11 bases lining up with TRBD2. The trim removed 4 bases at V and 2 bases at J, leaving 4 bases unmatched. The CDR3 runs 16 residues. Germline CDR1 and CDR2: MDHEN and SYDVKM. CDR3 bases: TGTGCCAGCAGTTCGACTAGCGGGGCCGCCTACAATGAGCAGTTCTTC. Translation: CASSSTSGAAYNEQFF.

Written as DNA, the CDR3 is TGTGCCAGCAGCGTAGACGGAACGGGCGAGCAGTACTTC. Translating gives CASSVDGTGEQYF. The chain has TRBV9 and TRBJ2-7; D gene uncertain. The germline V gene has CDR1 SGDLS and CDR2 YYNGEE. This CDR3 spans 13 amino acids. V gave up 0 bases and J gave up 6 bases, with 10 bases separating them.

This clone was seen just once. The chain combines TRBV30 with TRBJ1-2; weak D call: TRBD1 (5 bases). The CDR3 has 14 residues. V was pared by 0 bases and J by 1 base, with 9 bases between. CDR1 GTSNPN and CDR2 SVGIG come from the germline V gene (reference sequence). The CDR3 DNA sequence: TGTGCCTGGAGTGTTCCAGGGATTAACTATGGCTACACCTTC. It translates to CAWSVPGINYGYTF.

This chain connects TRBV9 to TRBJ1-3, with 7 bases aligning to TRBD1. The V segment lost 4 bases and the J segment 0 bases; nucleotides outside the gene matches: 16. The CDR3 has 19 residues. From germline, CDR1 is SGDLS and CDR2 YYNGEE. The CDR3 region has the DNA TGTGCCAGCAGCCAGAGTCCCGGGACAGCCCTTTTCTCTGGAAACACCATATATTTT. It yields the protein CASSQSPGTALFSGNTIYF.

CDR3 nucleotides: TGTGCCAGCAGCCCCAACCGGGGAGCTACAGATACGCAGTATTTT. Its translation is CASSPNRGATDTQYF. The chain couples TRBV7-3 to TRBJ2-3, with TRBD2 as a possible D gene (5 bases). CDR3 length: 15 residues. V was clipped by 5 bases and J by 3 bases, with 15 bases between them. Germline CDR1 SGHTA, CDR2 FQGTGA.

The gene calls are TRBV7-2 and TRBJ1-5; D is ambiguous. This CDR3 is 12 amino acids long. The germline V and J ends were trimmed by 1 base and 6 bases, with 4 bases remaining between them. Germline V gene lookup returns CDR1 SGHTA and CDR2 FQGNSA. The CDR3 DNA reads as TGTGCCAGCAGCTTAGACGCTCAGCCCCAGCATTTT. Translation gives CASSLDAQPQHF.

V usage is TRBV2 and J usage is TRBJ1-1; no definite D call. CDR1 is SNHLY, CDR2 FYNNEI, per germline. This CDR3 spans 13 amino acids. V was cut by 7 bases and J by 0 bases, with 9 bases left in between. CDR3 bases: TGTGCCAGCATAATTATTGTGAACACTGAAGCTTTCTTT. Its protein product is CASIIIVNTEAFF.

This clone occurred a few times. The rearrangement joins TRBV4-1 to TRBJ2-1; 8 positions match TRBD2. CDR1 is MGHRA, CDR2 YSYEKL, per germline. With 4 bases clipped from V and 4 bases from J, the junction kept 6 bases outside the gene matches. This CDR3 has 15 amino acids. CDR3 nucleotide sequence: TGCGCCAGCAGCCCCCGGGGGGGTTCATACAATGAGCAGTTCTTC. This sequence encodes CASSPRGGSYNEQFF.

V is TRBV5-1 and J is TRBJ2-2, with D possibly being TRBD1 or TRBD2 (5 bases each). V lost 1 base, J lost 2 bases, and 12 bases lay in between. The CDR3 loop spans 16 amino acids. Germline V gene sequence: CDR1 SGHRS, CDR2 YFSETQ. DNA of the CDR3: TGCGCCAGCAGCTTGACCGGGACGCTCAACACCGGGGAGCTGTTTTTT. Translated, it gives CASSLTGTLNTGELFF.

The CDR3 bases are TGTGCCAGCAGCCAGGGAGCAGGGATGGAGGGAGAGACCCAGTACTTC. Residues: CASSQGAGMEGETQYF. The rearrangement uses TRBV28 and TRBJ2-5, with a tentative D call TRBD2 (6 bases). The CDR3 totals 16 residues. The V gene lost 6 bases and the J gene lost 4 bases, with 21 bases spanning the gap. Germline loops: CDR1 MDHEN, CDR2 SYDVKM.

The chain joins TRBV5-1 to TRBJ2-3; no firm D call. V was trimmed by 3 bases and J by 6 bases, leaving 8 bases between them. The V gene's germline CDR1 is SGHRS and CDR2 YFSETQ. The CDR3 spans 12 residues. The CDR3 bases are TGCGCCAGCAGCTCAAGCCAGGATACGCAGTATTTT. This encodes CASSSSQDTQYF.

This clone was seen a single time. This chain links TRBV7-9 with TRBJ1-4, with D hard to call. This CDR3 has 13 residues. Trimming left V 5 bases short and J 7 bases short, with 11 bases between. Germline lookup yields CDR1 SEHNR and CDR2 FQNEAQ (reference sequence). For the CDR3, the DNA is TGTGCCAGCAGCCCCGGTAAGGGTGAAAAACTGTTTTTT. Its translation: CASSPGKGEKLFF.

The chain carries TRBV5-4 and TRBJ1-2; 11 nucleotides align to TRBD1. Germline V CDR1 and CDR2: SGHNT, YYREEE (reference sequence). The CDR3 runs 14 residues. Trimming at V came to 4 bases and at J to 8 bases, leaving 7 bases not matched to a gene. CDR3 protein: CASSLGQGARGYTF. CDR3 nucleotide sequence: TGTGCCAGCAGCCTTGGACAGGGGGCGAGGGGCTACACCTTC.

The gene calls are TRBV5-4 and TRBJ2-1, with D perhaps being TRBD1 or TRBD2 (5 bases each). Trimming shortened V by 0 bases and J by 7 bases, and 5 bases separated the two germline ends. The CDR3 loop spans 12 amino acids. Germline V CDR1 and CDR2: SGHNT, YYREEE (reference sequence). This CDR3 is CASSLGGNEQFF. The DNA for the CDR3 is TGTGCCAGCAGCTTGGGGGGGAATGAGCAGTTCTTC.

This CDR3 is CASSLGGGTENEKLFF. In nucleotides, the CDR3 is TGTGCCAGCAGCTTGGGGGGAGGGACAGAAAATGAAAAACTGTTTTTT. The chain carries TRBV5-4 and TRBJ1-4, with 7 bases lining up with TRBD1. Germline-derived CDR1 and CDR2 are SGHNT and YYREEE (reference sequence). The CDR3 covers 16 residues. With V trimmed by 0 bases and J by 5 bases, 7 bases remained unmatched.

The DNA for the CDR3 is TGTGCCAGCTCAGGAGGGACCGGAAACACCATATATTTT. This codes for CASSGGTGNTIYF. This sequence joins TRBV11-3 and TRBJ1-3; D may be TRBD1 (5 bases). The CDR3 consists of 13 residues. The ends were cut back, 8 bases at V and 4 bases at J, with 12 bases in the middle. Germline assignment: CDR1 SGHNT and CDR2 YENEEA.

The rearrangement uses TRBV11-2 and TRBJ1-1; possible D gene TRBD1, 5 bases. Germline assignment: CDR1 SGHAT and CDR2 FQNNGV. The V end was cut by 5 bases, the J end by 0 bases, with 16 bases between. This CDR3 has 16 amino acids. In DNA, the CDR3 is TGTGCCAGCAGCACAATGGGGGACCTCATGAACACTGAAGCTTTCTTT. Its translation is CASSTMGDLMNTEAFF.

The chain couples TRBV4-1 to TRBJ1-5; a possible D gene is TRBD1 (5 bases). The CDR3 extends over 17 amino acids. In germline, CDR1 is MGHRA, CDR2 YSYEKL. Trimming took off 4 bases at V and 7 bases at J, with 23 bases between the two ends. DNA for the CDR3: TGCGCCAGCAGCCTAGACAGATATTCTAACCTTGAACAGCCCCAGCATTTT. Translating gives CASSLDRYSNLEQPQHF.

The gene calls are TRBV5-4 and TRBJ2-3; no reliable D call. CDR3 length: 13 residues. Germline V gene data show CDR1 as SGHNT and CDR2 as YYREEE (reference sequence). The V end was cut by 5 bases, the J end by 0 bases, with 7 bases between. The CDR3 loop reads CASRLDSTDTQYF. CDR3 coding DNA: TGTGCCAGCAGACTGGACAGCACAGATACGCAGTATTTT.

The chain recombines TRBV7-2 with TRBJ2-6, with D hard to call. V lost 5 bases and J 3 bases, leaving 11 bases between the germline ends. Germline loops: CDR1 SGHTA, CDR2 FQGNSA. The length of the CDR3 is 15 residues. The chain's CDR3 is CASSGWTGGANVLTF. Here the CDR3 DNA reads TGTGCCAGCAGCGGCTGGACGGGTGGGGCCAACGTCCTGACTTTC.